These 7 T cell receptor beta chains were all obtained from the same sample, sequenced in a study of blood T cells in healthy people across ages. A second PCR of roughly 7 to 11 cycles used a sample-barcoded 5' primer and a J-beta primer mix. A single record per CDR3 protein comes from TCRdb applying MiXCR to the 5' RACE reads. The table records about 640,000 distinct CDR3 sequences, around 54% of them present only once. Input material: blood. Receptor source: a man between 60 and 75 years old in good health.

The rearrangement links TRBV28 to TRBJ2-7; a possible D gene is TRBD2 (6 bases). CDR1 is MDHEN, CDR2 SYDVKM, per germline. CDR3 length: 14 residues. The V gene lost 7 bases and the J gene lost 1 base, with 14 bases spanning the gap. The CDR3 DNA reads TGTGCCAGCATTGGGCCAGGGAGGTCCTACGAGCAGTACTTC. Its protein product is CASIGPGRSYEQYF.

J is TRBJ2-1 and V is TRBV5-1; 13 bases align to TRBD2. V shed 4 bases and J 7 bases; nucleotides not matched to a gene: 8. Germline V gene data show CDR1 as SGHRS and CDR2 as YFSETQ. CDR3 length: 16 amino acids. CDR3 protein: CASSQILAGGPNEQFF. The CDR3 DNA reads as TGCGCCAGCAGCCAGATACTAGCGGGGGGGCCGAATGAGCAGTTCTTC.

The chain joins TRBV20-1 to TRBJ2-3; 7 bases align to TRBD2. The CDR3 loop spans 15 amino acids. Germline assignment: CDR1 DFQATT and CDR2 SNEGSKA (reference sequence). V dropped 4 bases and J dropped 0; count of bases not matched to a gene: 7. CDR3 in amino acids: CSAIGPRESTDTQYF. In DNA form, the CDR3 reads TGCAGTGCTATTGGCCCGCGGGAGAGCACAGATACGCAGTATTTT.

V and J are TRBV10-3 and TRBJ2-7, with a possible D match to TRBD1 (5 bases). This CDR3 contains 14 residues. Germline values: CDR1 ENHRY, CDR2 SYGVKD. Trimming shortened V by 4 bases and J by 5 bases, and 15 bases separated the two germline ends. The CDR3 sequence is CAISAREILDEQYF. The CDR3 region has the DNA TGTGCCATCAGTGCCAGGGAAATCCTGGACGAGCAGTACTTC.

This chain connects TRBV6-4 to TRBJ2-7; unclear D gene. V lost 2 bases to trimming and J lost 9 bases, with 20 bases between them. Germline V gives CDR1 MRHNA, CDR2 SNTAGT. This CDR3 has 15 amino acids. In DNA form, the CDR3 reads TGTGCCAGCAGTGACCATCCCGGACCGACGGTCGGGCAGTACTTC. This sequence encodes CASSDHPGPTVGQYF.

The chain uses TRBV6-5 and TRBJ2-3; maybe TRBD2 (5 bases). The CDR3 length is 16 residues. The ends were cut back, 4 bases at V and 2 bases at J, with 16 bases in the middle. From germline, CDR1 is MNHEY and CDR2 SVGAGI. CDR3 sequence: CASSSRQFGDTDTQYF. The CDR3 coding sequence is TGTGCCAGCAGTTCCCGACAATTCGGGGACACAGATACGCAGTATTTT.

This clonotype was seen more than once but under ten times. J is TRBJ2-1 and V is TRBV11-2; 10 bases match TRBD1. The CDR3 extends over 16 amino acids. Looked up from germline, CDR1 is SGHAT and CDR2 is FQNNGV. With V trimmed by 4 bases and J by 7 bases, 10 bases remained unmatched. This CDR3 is CASSSLRDRGGNEQFF. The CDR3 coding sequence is TGTGCCAGCAGCTCACTCCGGGACAGGGGAGGGAATGAGCAGTTCTTC.